A selection of T cell receptor beta chains follows, all from one sample in a study of blood T cell repertoires in COVID-19. This table comes from immunoSEQ multiplex PCR, and its TCRdb copy is limited to in-frame clones, with some not included. The sample yields roughly 300,000 clones, 65% to 90% seen once. The sequenced material came from PBMCs or T cells enriched from blood (not recorded which). Receptors originate from a woman in her 40s with acute COVID-19. CDR3s include the opening cysteine and the closing phenylalanine or tryptophan. A D gene is named only where the DNA matches it firmly. Rows may omit the clone size; those that give it use once, few, many or a size class.

d_call	v_call	j_call	clone_size	cdr3_aa	cdr3_nt
NA	TRBV2	TRBJ2-2	NA	CASSGLVAATGELFF	TGTGCCAGCAGTGGCTTAGTAGCGGCCACCGGGGAGCTGTTTTTT
NA	TRBV7-9	TRBJ1-1	NA	CASSRRGDAGEAFF	TGTGCCAGCAGCCGCCGGGGGGATGCAGGTGAAGCTTTCTTT
TRBD1	TRBV5-1	TRBJ2-7	NA	CASSPNKQGISYEQYF	TGCGCCAGCAGCCCGAACAAACAGGGGATCTCCTACGAGCAGTACTTC
TRBD1	TRBV5-1	TRBJ2-7	NA	CASSVRDSSYEQYF	TGCGCCAGCAGCGTTAGGGACAGCTCCTACGAGCAGTACTTC
NA	TRBV5-1	TRBJ1-2	NA	CASYVPGGRGYTF	TGCGCCAGCTACGTCCCCGGGGGTCGTGGCTACACCTTC
NA	TRBV7-9	TRBJ1-1	NA	CASSTKAGWGAFF	TGTGCCAGCAGCACTAAGGCGGGTTGGGGAGCTTTCTTT
NA	TRBV27	TRBJ2-1	NA	CASSFAGGTYNEQFF	TGTGCCAGCAGTTTCGCAGGGGGGACTTACAATGAGCAGTTCTTC
NA	TRBV9	TRBJ1-6	NA	CASSMDSSYNSPLHF	TGTGCCAGCAGCATGGACAGCTCCTATAATTCACCCCTCCACTTT
TRBD2	TRBV4-1	TRBJ2-1	NA	CASSRLAGYNEQFF	TGCGCCAGCAGCCGCCTAGCGGGATACAATGAGCAGTTCTTC
NA	TRBV7-9	TRBJ1-1	NA	CATSVHGQLNTEAFF	TGTGCCACCTCGGTACACGGACAGTTGAACACTGAAGCTTTCTTT
TRBD1	TRBV18	TRBJ1-3	few	CASSPPTGGSGNTIYF	TGTGCCAGCTCACCACCGACAGGGGGGTCTGGAAACACCATATATTTT
TRBD1	TRBV20-1	TRBJ1-5	NA	CSASADRGSQPQHF	TGCAGTGCTAGTGCAGACAGGGGAAGTCAGCCCCAGCATTTT
NA	TRBV11-2	TRBJ2-7	NA	CASSGTESYEQYF	TGTGCCAGCAGCGGTACAGAGAGCTACGAGCAGTACTTC
NA	TRBV6-5	TRBJ2-5	NA	CASSPNRETQYF	TGTGCCAGCAGCCCGAATCGGGAGACCCAGTACTTC
NA	TRBV19	TRBJ1-2	NA	CASSTPARRLQRDGYTF	TGTGCCAGTAGTACTCCTGCCCGCAGGTTGCAGAGAGATGGCTACACCTTC
NA	TRBV10-3	TRBJ1-5	NA	CAISDGDLGSQPQHF	TGTGCCATCAGTGATGGGGACTTGGGCAGCCAGCCCCAGCATTTT
NA	TRBV18	TRBJ1-3	NA	CASSEGAGNTIYF	TGTGCCAGCTCAGAGGGAGCTGGAAACACCATATATTTT
TRBD1	TRBV5-4	TRBJ1-2	NA	CASSRRGQTPYTF	TGTGCCAGCAGCCGCAGGGGGCAGACCCCGTACACCTTC
NA	TRBV5-1	TRBJ1-2	NA	CASSLDGGNYGYTF	TGCGCCAGCAGCTTGGATGGCGGTAACTATGGCTACACCTTC
NA	TRBV5-5	TRBJ1-5	NA	CASSPNRDYNQPQHF	TGTGCCAGCAGCCCAAACAGGGATTACAATCAGCCCCAGCATTTT
NA	TRBV25-1	TRBJ2-1	NA	CASSEYSGQIYNEQFF	TGTGCCAGCAGTGAATATTCGGGACAAATCTACAATGAGCAGTTCTTC
NA	TRBV7-2	TRBJ1-5	NA	CASSLTQGNQPQHF	TGTGCCAGCAGCTTAACACAGGGAAATCAGCCCCAGCATTTT
TRBD1	TRBV19	TRBJ1-6	NA	CASSDPGGSYNSPLHF	TGTGCCAGTAGTGATCCAGGGGGCTCCTATAATTCACCCCTCCACTTT
NA	TRBV7-2	TRBJ1-3	many	CASSQGPMVQGNTIYF	TGTGCCAGCAGCCAGGGCCCCATGGTCCAAGGAAACACCATATATTTT
TRBD1	TRBV6-6	TRBJ2-7	NA	CASSYGTANSYEQYF	TGTGCCAGCAGTTACGGGACAGCCAACTCCTACGAGCAGTACTTC
TRBD1	TRBV15	TRBJ1-2	NA	CATSRATGLNYGYTF	TGTGCCACCAGCAGGGCGACAGGGCTCAACTATGGCTACACCTTC
TRBD1	TRBV2	TRBJ1-1	NA	CASNGQGGGTEAFF	TGTGCCAGCAATGGACAGGGAGGGGGTACTGAAGCTTTCTTT
TRBD1	TRBV19	TRBJ2-6	NA	CASSTTGLGANVLTF	TGTGCCAGTAGTACGACAGGGTTAGGGGCCAACGTCCTGACTTTC
TRBD1	TRBV28	TRBJ1-5	NA	CASRRDRWNQPQHF	TGTGCCAGCAGAAGGGACAGGTGGAATCAGCCCCAGCATTTT
NA	TRBV3-1/TRBV3-2	TRBJ2-3	NA	CASSLYPTGSSTDTQYF	TGTGCCAGCAGCCTCTACCCGACGGGGTCTAGCACAGATACGCAGTATTTT
TRBD1	TRBV7-9	TRBJ1-2	NA	CASSLVRTGYGYTF	TGTGCCAGCAGCTTGGTGAGGACAGGGTATGGCTACACCTTC